The rows below give T cell receptor beta chains drawn from one sample of a study of T cells after yellow fever vaccination. TCRdb re-called the 5' RACE reads with MiXCR, one entry per CDR3 protein. The sample contains 100,000 to 150,000 distinct CDR3 sequences, 13% to 15% of which appear only once. The sample here was CD8+ T cells sorted from PBMCs, taken 5 days after the yellow fever booster vaccination. The receptor source for this set is a man between 18 and 35 years old who received the YFV17D yellow fever vaccine. Each CDR3 is given with its conserved first and last residue. Fields, in order: J gene, D gene, V gene, clone size, CDR3 protein, CDR3 DNA. A D gene is named only where the DNA matches it firmly. Size values are once, few and many counts, or a class for expanded clones, and some rows have none.

TRBJ2-3	TRBD2	TRBV5-1	few	CASSLVGLAESTDTQYF	TGCGCCAGCAGCTTGGTGGGGCTAGCGGAGAGCACAGATACGCAGTATTTT
TRBJ2-6	TRBD1	TRBV9	.	CASSVGTGGVLTF	TGTGCCAGCAGCGTAGGAACAGGGGGAGTCCTGACTTTC
TRBJ2-2	TRBD2	TRBV5-1	few	CASTRTPLAGPNTGELFF	TGCGCCAGCACCCGAACACCCTTAGCGGGTCCCAACACCGGGGAGCTGTTTTTT
TRBJ2-3	.	TRBV19	.	CASSIVPIYADTQYF	TGTGCCAGTAGTATAGTTCCCATTTACGCCGATACGCAGTATTTT
TRBJ1-6	.	TRBV19	.	CAGGTGNSPLHF	TGTGCCGGGGGAACGGGGAATTCACCCCTCCACTTT
TRBJ2-1	.	TRBV7-9	.	CASSQDSDNEQFF	TGTGCCAGCAGCCAAGATTCGGACAATGAGCAGTTCTTC
TRBJ2-1	TRBD1	TRBV29-1	few	CSVEDWVQGKSSYNEQFF	TGCAGCGTTGAAGATTGGGTACAGGGGAAGAGCTCCTACAATGAGCAGTTCTTC
TRBJ2-7	.	TRBV5-6	.	CASSLGGGDEQYF	TGTGCCAGCAGCTTGGGGGGAGGCGACGAGCAGTACTTC
TRBJ2-1	TRBD2	TRBV4-3	few	CASSQDPPTSGVLPKNNEQFF	TGCGCCAGCAGCCAAGATCCCCCTACTAGCGGGGTATTACCAAAAAACAATGAGCAGTTCTTC
TRBJ1-2	TRBD1	TRBV12-3/TRBV12-4	few	CASSSGGIAYGYTF	TGTGCCAGCAGCTCAGGGGGCATAGCCTATGGCTACACCTTC
TRBJ1-1	.	TRBV4-3	.	CASSRDGGSTEAFF	TGCGCCAGCAGCCGGGACGGGGGGAGCACTGAAGCTTTCTTT
TRBJ1-3	.	TRBV6-5	.	CASSYFRGNTIYF	TGTGCCAGCAGTTACTTCAGGGGAAACACCATATATTTT
TRBJ1-6	TRBD1	TRBV4-1	.	CASSHEDRVPSPLHF	TGCGCCAGCAGCCATGAGGACAGGGTACCTTCACCCCTCCACTTT
TRBJ2-1	.	TRBV11-3	many	CASSVGQSSSYNEQFF	TGTGCCAGCAGCGTTGGACAGTCGAGCTCCTACAATGAGCAGTTCTTC
TRBJ2-5	.	TRBV7-9	few	CASSLPVTGLQETQYF	TGTGCCAGCAGCTTGCCCGTAACAGGGCTCCAAGAGACCCAGTACTTC
TRBJ2-5	.	TRBV7-8	.	CASSRGNLQETQYF	TGTGCCAGCAGCCGGGGGAACCTCCAAGAGACCCAGTACTTC